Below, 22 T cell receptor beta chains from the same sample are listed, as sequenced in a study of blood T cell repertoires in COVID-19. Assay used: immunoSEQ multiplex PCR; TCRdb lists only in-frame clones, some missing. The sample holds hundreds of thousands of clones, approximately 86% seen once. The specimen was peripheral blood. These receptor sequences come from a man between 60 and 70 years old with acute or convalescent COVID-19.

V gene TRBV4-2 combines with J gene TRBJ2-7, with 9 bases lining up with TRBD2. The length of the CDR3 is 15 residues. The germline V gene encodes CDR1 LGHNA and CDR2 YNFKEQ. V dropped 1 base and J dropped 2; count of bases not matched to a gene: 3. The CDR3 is CASSQGVAGAYEQYF. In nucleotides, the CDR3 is TGTGCCAGCAGCCAAGGGGTAGCGGGGGCCTACGAGCAGTACTTC.

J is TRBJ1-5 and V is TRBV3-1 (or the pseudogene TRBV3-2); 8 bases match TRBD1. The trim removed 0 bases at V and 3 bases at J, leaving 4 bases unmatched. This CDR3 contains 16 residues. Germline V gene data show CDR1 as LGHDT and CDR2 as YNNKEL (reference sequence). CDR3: CASSQEGTGFNQPQHF. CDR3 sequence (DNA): TGTGCCAGCAGCCAAGAGGGGACAGGCTTCAATCAGCCCCAGCATTTT.

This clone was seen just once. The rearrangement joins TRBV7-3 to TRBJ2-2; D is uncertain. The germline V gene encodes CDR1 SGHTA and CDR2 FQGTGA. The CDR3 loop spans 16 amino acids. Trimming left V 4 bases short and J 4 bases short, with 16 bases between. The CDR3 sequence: CASSSPSRSGTGELFF. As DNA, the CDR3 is TGTGCCAGCAGCTCGCCGTCTAGGTCGGGCACCGGGGAGCTGTTTTTT.

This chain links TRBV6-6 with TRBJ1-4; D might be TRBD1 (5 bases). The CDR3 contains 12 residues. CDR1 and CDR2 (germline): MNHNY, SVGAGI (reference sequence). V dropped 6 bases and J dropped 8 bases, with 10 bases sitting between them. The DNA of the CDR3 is TGTGCCAGCAGCCGGGGGGAGGAAAAACTGTTTTTT. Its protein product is CASSRGEEKLFF.

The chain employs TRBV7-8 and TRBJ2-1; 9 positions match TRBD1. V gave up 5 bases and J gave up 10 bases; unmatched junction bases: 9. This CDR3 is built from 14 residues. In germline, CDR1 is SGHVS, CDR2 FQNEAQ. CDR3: CASSPGTGPREQFF. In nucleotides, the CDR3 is TGTGCCAGCAGCCCTGGGACAGGGCCTCGGGAGCAGTTCTTC. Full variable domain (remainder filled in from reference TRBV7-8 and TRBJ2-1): GAGVSQSPRYKVAKRGQDVALRCDPISGHVSLFWYQQALGQGPEFLTYFQNEAQLDKSGLPSDRFFAERPEGSVSTLKIQRTQQEDSAVYLCASSPGTGPREQFFGPGTRLTVL.

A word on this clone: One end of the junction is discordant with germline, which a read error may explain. In nucleotides, the CDR3 is TGTGCCATCAGGGAGACAGGGACTAGTGAAAAACTGTTTTTT. This translates into CAIRETGTSEKLFF. The V call is TRBV10-3, the J call TRBJ1-4; TRBD1 matches at 7 bases. Germline V gene data show CDR1 as ENHRY and CDR2 as SYGVKD. The CDR3 has 14 amino acids.

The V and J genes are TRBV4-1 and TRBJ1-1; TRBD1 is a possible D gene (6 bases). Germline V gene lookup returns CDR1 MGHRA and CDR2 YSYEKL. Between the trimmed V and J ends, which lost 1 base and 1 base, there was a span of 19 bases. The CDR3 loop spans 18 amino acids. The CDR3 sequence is CASSQVWTAPRGNTEAFF. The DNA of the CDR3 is TGCGCCAGCAGCCAAGTATGGACAGCTCCCCGTGGGAACACTGAAGCTTTCTTT.

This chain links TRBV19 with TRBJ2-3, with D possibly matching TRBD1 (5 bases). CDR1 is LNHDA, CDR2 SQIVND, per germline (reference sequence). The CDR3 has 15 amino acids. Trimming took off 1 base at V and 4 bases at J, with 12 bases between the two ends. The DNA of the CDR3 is TGTGCCAGTAGTATAGGGGGCCCTGGGGCAGATACGCAGTATTTT. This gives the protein CASSIGGPGADTQYF.

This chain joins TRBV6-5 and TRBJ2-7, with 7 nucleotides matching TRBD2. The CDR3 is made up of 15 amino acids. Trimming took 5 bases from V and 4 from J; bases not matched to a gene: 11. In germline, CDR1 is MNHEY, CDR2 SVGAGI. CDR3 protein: CASSTPGGVAYEQYF. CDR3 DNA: TGTGCCAGCAGTACCCCGGGGGGTGTAGCGTACGAGCAGTACTTC.

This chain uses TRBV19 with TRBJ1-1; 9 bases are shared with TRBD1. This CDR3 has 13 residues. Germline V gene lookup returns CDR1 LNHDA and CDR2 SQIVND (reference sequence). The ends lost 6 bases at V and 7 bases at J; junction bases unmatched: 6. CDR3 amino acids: CASRSTGGGEAFF. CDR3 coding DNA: TGTGCCAGTAGATCCACAGGGGGCGGTGAAGCTTTCTTT.

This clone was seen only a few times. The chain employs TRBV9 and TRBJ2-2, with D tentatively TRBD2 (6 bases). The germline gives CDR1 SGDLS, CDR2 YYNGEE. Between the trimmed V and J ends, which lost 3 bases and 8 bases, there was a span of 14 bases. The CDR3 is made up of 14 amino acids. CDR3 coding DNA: TGTGCCAGCAGCGCGGGGGACGCGTCTGGGGAGCTGTTTTTT. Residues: CASSAGDASGELFF.

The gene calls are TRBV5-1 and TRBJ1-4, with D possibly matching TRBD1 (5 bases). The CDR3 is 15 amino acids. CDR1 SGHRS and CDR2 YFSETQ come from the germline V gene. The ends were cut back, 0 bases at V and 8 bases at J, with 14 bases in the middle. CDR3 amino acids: CASSLAGLNSEKLFF. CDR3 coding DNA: TGCGCCAGCAGCTTGGCGGGACTCAATTCCGAAAAACTGTTTTTT. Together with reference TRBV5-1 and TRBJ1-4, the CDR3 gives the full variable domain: KAGVTQTPRYLIKTRGQQVTLSCSPISGHRSVSWYQQTPGQGLQFLFEYFSETQRNKGNFPGRFSGRQFSNSRSEMNVSTLELGDSALYLCASSLAGLNSEKLFFGSGTQLSVL.

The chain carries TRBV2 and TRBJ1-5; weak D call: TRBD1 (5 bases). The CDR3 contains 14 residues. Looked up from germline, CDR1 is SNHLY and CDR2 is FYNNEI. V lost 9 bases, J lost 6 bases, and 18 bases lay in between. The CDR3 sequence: CASTVMPGPQPQHF. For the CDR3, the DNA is TGTGCCAGTACCGTTATGCCAGGGCCTCAGCCCCAGCATTTT.

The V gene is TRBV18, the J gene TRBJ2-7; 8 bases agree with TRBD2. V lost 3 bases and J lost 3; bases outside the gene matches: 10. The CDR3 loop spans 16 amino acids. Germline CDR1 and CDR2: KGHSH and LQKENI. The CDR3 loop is CASSPNPGGPSYEQYF. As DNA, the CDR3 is TGTGCCAGCTCACCTAACCCGGGGGGGCCTAGCTACGAGCAGTACTTC.

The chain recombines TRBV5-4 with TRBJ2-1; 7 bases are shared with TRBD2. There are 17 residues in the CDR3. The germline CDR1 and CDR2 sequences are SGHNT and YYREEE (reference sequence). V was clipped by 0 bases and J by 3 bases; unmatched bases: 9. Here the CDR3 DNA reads TGTGCCAGCAGCTTGGGCGTGGGGGGGACCTTCTACAATGAGCAGTTCTTC. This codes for CASSLGVGGTFYNEQFF.

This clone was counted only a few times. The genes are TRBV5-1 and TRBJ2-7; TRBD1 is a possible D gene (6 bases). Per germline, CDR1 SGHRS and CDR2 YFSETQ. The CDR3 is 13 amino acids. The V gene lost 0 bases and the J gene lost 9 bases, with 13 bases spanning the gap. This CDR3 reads CASSLEPGQRQYF. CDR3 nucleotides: TGCGCCAGCAGCTTGGAACCCGGACAGCGGCAGTACTTC.

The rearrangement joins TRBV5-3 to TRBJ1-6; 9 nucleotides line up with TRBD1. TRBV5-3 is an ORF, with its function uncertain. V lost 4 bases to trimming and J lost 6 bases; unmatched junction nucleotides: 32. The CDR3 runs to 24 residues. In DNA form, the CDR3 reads TGTGCCAGAAGCACTCACAGACAGGGGGAAAGGTCGGGGAGAGCCCGCTCACTTAATTCACCCCTCCACTTT. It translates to CARSTHRQGERSGRARSLNSPLHF.

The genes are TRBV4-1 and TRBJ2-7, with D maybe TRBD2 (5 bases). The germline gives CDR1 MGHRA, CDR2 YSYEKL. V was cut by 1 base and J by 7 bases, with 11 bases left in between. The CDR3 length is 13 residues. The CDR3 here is CASSQGGFGEQYF. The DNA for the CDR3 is TGCGCCAGCAGCCAAGGAGGGTTTGGAGAGCAGTACTTC.

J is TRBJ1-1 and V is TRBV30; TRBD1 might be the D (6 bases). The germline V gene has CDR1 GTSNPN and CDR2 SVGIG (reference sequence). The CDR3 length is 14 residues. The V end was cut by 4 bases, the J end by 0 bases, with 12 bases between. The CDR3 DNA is TGTGCCTGGAAAAGGGGGTCCGTGAACACTGAAGCTTTCTTT. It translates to CAWKRGSVNTEAFF.

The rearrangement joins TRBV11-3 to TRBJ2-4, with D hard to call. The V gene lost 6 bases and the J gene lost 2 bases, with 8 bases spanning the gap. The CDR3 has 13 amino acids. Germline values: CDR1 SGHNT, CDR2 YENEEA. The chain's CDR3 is CASSRVSKNIQYF. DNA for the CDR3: TGTGCCAGCAGTCGAGTATCCAAAAACATTCAGTACTTC.

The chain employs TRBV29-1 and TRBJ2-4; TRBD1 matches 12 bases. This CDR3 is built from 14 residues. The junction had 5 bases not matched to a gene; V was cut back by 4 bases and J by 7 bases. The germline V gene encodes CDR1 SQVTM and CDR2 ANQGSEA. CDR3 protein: CSVVPGQGANIQYF. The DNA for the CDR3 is TGCAGCGTTGTCCCGGGACAGGGGGCGAACATTCAGTACTTC. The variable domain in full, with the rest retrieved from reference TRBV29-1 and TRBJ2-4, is SAVISQKPSRDICQRGTSLTIQCQVDSQVTMMFWYRQQPGQSLTLIATANQGSEATYESGFVIDKFPISRPNLTFSTLTVSNMSPEDSSIYLCSVVPGQGANIQYFGAGTRLSVL.

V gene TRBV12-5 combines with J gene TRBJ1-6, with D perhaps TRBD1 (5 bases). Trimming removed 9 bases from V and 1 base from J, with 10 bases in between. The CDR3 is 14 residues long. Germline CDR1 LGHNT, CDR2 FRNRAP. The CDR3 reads CASRGMSYNSPLHF. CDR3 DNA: TGTGCTAGCCGGGGGATGTCCTATAATTCACCCCTCCACTTT.